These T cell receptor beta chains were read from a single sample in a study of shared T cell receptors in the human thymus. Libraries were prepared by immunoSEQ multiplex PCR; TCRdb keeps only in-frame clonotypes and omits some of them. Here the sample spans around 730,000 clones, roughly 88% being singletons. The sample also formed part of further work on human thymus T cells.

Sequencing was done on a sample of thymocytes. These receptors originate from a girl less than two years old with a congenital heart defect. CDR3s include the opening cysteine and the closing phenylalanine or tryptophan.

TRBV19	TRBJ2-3	CASSMGLMVTDTQYF
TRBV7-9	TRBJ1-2	CASSLFQGQSSGYTF
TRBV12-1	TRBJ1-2	CASSFPLNGGNYGYTF
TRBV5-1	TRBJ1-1	CASSPPGQGLNTEAFF
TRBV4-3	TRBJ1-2	CASSQLDRGTNYGYTF
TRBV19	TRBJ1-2	CASTTPGGHYGYTF
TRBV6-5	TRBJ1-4	CASSYEGGNTNEKLFF
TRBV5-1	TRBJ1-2	CASSLDDRGGYTF
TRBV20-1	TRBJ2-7	CSARGGYEQYF
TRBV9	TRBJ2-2	CASSVGGIRDTGELFF
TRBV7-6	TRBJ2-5	CASSPPGPVRGTQYF
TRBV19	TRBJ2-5	CASSISVLETQYF
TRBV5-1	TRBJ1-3	CASSFVGQGEENSGNTIYF
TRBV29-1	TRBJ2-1	CSALGRFYNEQFF
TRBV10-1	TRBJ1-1	CASSNHPQGSEAFF
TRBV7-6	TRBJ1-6	CASSLFQGRLSYNSPLHF
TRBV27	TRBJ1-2	CASSTDSSGWGYTF
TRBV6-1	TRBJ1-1	CASKKGLNTEAFF
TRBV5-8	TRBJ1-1	CASNRGEGTEAFF
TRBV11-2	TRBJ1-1	CASSLDQDRDGGAFF
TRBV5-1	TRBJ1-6	CASSHRGRSYNSPLHF
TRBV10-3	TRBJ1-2	CAISEFIRDSFSNYGYTF
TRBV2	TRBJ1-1	CASTLPGRNTEAFF
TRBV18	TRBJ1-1	CASSPPNGNTEAFF
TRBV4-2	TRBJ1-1	CASSQIVGGPANTEAFF
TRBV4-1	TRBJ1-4	CASSRTGADEKLFF
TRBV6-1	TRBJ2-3	CASRGTSGGDTQYF
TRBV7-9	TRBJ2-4	CASSLGQGKNIQYF
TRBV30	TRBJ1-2	CAWSQLGPRTNSYGYTF
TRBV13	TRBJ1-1	CASSPPGTGNTEAFF
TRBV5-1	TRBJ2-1	CASSLSGGDNEQFF
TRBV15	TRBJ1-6	CATSRDGGGEVGLHF
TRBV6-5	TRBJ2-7	CASSYSGTGGLKQYF
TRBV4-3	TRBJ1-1	CASSQDLTGLTWDTEAFF
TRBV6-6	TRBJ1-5	CASRGRGGTGNQPQHF
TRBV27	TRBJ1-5	CASSFSGRTGNQPQHF
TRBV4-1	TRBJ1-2	CASSSVGVQIFYGYIF
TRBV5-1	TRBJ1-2	CASSLVFWGGPRNYGYTF
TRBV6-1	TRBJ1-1	CASYRPLTELTIF
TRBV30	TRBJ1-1	CAWSVIGRANTEAFF
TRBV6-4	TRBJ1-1	CASSPNPTPGVMNTEAFF
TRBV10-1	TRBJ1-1	CASSESRRGLSTEAFF
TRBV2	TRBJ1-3	CASSGNGTARNTIYF
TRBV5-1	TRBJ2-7	CASSLGLAGGSYEQYF
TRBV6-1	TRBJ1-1	CASSEPGGVLRTEAFF
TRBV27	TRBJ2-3	CASSSQAPIRTDTQYF
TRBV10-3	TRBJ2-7	CAIATRGTNGGTYEQYF